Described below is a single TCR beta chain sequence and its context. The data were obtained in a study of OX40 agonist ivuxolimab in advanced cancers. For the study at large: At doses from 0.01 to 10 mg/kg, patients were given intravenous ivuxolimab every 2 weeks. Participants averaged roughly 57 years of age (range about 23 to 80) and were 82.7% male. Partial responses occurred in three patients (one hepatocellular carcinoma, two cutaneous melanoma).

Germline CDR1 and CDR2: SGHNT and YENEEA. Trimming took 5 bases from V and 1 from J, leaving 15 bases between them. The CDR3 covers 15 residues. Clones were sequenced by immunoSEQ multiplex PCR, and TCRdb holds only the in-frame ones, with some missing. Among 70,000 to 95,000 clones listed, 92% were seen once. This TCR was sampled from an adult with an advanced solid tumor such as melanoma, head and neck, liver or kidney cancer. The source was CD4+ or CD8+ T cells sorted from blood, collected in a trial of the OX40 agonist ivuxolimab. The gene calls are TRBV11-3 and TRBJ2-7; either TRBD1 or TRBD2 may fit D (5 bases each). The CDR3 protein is CASSKEGTGSYEQYF. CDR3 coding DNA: TGTGCCAGCAGCAAAGAAGGGACGGGATCCTACGAGCAGTACTTC. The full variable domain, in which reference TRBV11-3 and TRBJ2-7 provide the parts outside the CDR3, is EAGVVQSPRYKIIEKKQPVAFWCNPISGHNTLYWYLQNLGQGPELLIRYENEEAVDDSQLPKDRFSAERLKGVDSTLKIQPAELGDSAVYLCASSKEGTGSYEQYFGPGTRLTVT.